This TCR beta chain was obtained from a study of neurological immune-mediated disorders. TCRdb fed the 5' RACE reads into MiXCR, producing one record per CDR3 protein. The sample gives about 62,000 distinct CDR3 sequences, roughly 4% of which show up once; 2.2% is in the top ten. The V end lost 0 bases, the J end lost 10 bases, and 19 bases lay between the germline ends. The CDR3 covers 16 residues. Per the germline V gene, CDR1 is MRHNA and CDR2 is SNTAGT. This clonotype has at least ten counts. The rearrangement joins TRBV6-4 to TRBJ2-1; D may correspond to TRBD1 or TRBD2 (7 bases each). The TCR originated in a woman aged 50 to 65 with multiple sclerosis. The sequenced material came from PBMCs. This chain's CDR3 is CASSDSGGTEGGEQFF. The CDR3 DNA reads TGTGCCAGCAGTGACTCTGGAGGGACAGAGGGAGGGGAGCAGTTCTTC.